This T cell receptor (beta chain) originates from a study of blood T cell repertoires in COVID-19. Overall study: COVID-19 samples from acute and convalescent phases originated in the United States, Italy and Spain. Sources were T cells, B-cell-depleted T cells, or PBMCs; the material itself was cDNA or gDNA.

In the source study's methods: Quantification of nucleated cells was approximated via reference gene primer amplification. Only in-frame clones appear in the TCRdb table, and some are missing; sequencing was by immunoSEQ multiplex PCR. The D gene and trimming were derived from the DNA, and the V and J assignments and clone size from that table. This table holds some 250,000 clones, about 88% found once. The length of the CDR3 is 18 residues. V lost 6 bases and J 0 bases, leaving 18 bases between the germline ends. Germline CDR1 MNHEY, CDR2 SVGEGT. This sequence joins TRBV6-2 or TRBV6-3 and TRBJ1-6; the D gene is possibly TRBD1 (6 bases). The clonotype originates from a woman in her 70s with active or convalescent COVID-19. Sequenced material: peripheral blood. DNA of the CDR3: TGTGCCAGCAGCCGCATCGGGACACAGAGCTCCTATAATTCACCCCTCCACTTT. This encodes CASSRIGTQSSYNSPLHF.